This is a list of T cell receptor beta chains from one sample in a study of shared clonotypes between healthy human individuals. The repertoire was sequenced with immunoSEQ multiplex PCR; TCRdb's copy has only in-frame clones and lacks some. The data show more than 2,000,000 clones, approximately 95% seen once. Source material: naive CD4+ T cells from PBMCs. The receptors come from a man younger than 30 in good health. Some clones in this sample may be carry-over from other donors' samples. Both conserved end residues are trimmed from each CDR3. The D gene is left open where the match is weak.

>TRBV29-1|TRBD1|TRBJ2-3
SVPPGQTTDTQY
>TRBV6-1|NA|TRBJ1-5
ASSVSGGSGFSQPQH
>TRBV4-3|NA|TRBJ1-2
ASSQDSRTSGYT
>TRBV7-2|NA|TRBJ2-2
ASSGDLNTGELF
>TRBV10-3|TRBD1|TRBJ1-2
AISRDRAYEGYT
>TRBV2|TRBD2|TRBJ2-2
ASAGTSGSTGELF
>TRBV28|NA|TRBJ2-3
ASRPGTDTQY
>TRBV6-1|NA|TRBJ2-7
ASSLRWGGYEQY
>TRBV7-8|NA|TRBJ2-7
ASSLGGRGDEQY
>TRBV5-6|NA|TRBJ2-5
ASSLEASVRGETQY
>TRBV6-5|NA|TRBJ2-7
ASTAWDNVYEQY
>TRBV30|NA|TRBJ1-2
AWSVGQLGRWGDGYT
>TRBV7-6|NA|TRBJ2-1
ASSLYGRSYNEQF
>TRBV11-3|NA|TRBJ1-1
ASSPGGGRNTEAF
>TRBV5-1|TRBD2|TRBJ2-7
ASSLALAGVSYEQY
>TRBV11-3|NA|TRBJ2-7
ASLYLYEQY
>TRBV29-1|NA|TRBJ2-5
SGIFWGETQY
>TRBV30|NA|TRBJ1-4
AWSHGDEKLF
>TRBV27|NA|TRBJ2-7
ASSLRDRIYEQY
>TRBV6-1|NA|TRBJ1-1
ASRPTGYTEAF
>TRBV19|TRBD1|TRBJ2-7
ASSPSGTGHYEQY
>TRBV29-1|TRBD1|TRBJ1-2
SVRGGALNYGYT
>TRBV7-2|TRBD1|TRBJ1-3
ASSPPQGGGNTIY
>TRBV28|TRBD1|TRBJ1-4
ASNLPGGTNEKLF
>TRBV11-2|TRBD1|TRBJ1-3
ASSRQGSAGNTIY
>TRBV6-5|NA|TRBJ2-7
ASSYSGSGGLTEQY
>TRBV7-9|NA|TRBJ1-5
ASSTAGSQPQH
>TRBV7-9|NA|TRBJ2-2
ASSLLAPNTGELF
>TRBV18|NA|TRBJ2-3
ASSRTVPEGDTQY
>TRBV27|NA|TRBJ1-3
ASSLFGRPGNTIY
>TRBV19|TRBD1|TRBJ1-3
ASSTRDRASGNTIY
>TRBV19|NA|TRBJ2-1
ASSRNEQF